The 24 T cell receptor beta chains below were found in one sample sequenced in a study of control samples from healthy donors and cancer patients. TCRdb keeps only in-frame clones here, not all; method: immunoSEQ multiplex PCR. The data show about 75,000 clones, with 84% seen just once and more than 12% held by the top ten. The sequencing sample was made of blood. Source of these receptors: a man in his fifties or sixties in good health.

The V gene is TRBV25-1, the J gene TRBJ2-7, with 10 nucleotides matching TRBD1. The CDR3 runs to 15 residues. With 2 bases clipped from V and 2 bases from J, the junction kept 3 bases outside the gene matches. Germline V gives CDR1 MGHDK, CDR2 SYGVNS. This CDR3 reads CASSEPGTGAYEQYF. The CDR3 DNA reads as TGTGCCAGCAGTGAACCTGGGACAGGGGCCTACGAGCAGTACTTC.

The V call is TRBV28, the J call TRBJ2-7; a weak D match, TRBD2 (7 bases). Germline values: CDR1 MDHEN, CDR2 SYDVKM. The CDR3 totals 15 residues. The ends were cut back, 5 bases at V and 4 bases at J, with 18 bases in the middle. CDR3 amino acids: CASSPRWGGRYEQYF. DNA of the CDR3: TGTGCCAGCAGTCCCCGGTGGGGGGGGCGTTACGAGCAGTACTTC.

The chain couples TRBV5-1 to TRBJ2-1, with 8 bases fitting TRBD1. V shed 3 bases, J shed 6 bases, and the junction held 8 bases outside the gene matches. The CDR3 totals 15 residues. Germline lookup yields CDR1 SGHRS and CDR2 YFSETQ. DNA for the CDR3: TGCGCCAGCAGCTCTCAGCAACAGGGGGGCAATGAGCAGTTCTTC. Translating it yields CASSSQQQGGNEQFF.

This chain links TRBV4-3 with TRBJ2-7; D is perhaps TRBD1 or TRBD2 (5 bases each). The V end lost 5 bases, the J end lost 5 bases, and 19 bases lay between the germline ends. Per the germline V gene, CDR1 is LGHNA and CDR2 is YSLEER. The CDR3 is 15 amino acids. The CDR3 here is CASSAEATGGNEQYF. The DNA for the CDR3 is TGCGCCAGCAGCGCCGAGGCCACAGGAGGCAACGAGCAGTACTTC.

The chain combines TRBV3-1 (or the pseudogene TRBV3-2) with TRBJ1-1, with D tentatively TRBD1 (6 bases). The V gene lost 4 bases and the J gene lost 0 bases, with 12 bases spanning the gap. This CDR3 contains 15 residues. Germline lookup yields CDR1 LGHDT and CDR2 YNNKEL (reference sequence). The CDR3 nucleotides are TGTGCCAGCAGCCCCAGGGGACATATGAACACTGAAGCTTTCTTT. It codes for CASSPRGHMNTEAFF.

V usage is TRBV27 and J usage is TRBJ2-4, with D possibly called TRBD1 or TRBD2 (5 bases each). CDR1 and CDR2 from the germline V gene are MNHEY and SMNVEV (reference sequence). This CDR3 is built from 14 residues. V was pared by 5 bases and J by 5 bases, with 13 bases between. For the CDR3, the DNA is TGTGCCAGCAGTGCCCTCGGGGCCCAAAACATTCAGTACTTC. Translated: CASSALGAQNIQYF.

The rearrangement joins TRBV12-3 or TRBV12-4 to TRBJ2-3; no reliable D call. With 5 bases removed from V and 7 bases from J, the gap between germline ends came to 7 bases. The CDR3 loop spans 11 amino acids. CDR3 sequence reads: CASSDHYTQYF. The CDR3 bases are TGTGCCAGCAGTGACCACTATACGCAGTATTTT.

This chain uses TRBV7-6 with TRBJ2-7; 7 bases fit TRBD2. V dropped 6 bases and J dropped 0; count of bases not matched to a gene: 11. CDR1 SGHVS and CDR2 FNYEAQ come from the germline V gene. The CDR3 has 16 amino acids. The CDR3 here is CASSSTSGGGSYEQYF. CDR3 nucleotide sequence: TGTGCCAGCAGTTCAACAAGTGGGGGGGGCTCCTACGAGCAGTACTTC.

The J gene is TRBJ2-4, the V gene TRBV6-5, with D possibly being TRBD1 (6 bases). Trimming removed 7 bases from V and 10 bases from J, with 14 bases in between. CDR3 length: 12 amino acids. Germline CDR1 and CDR2: MNHEY and SVGAGI. The DNA for the CDR3 is TGTGCCAGCATGGGGGCTGGGCAAATTCAGTACTTC. It is translated as CASMGAGQIQYF.

The chain has TRBV5-1 and TRBJ2-3, with 11 nucleotides matching TRBD2. Germline CDR1 is SGHRS and CDR2 is YFSETQ. The CDR3 runs to 17 residues. The V gene end was trimmed by 4 bases and the J gene end by 5 bases; junction bases not matched to a gene: 12. The CDR3 DNA sequence: TGCGCCAGCAGCGAACTCGAGACTAGCGGGAAAGTAGATACGCAGTATTTT. This translates into CASSELETSGKVDTQYF. Full variable domain (missing parts from reference TRBV5-1 and TRBJ2-3): KAGVTQTPRYLIKTRGQQVTLSCSPISGHRSVSWYQQTPGQGLQFLFEYFSETQRNKGNFPGRFSGRQFSNSRSEMNVSTLELGDSALYLCASSELETSGKVDTQYFGPGTRLTVL.

The chain combines TRBV6-2 or TRBV6-3 with TRBJ2-7; unclear D gene. V was clipped by 5 bases and J by 6 bases, with 11 bases between them. The germline gives CDR1 MNHEY, CDR2 SVGEGT. This CDR3 spans 12 amino acids. DNA of the CDR3: TGTGCCAGCAGTGACCTCCCCCTCGAGCAGTACTTC. Protein sequence: CASSDLPLEQYF.

The chain combines TRBV5-1 with TRBJ1-3; a weak D match, TRBD1 (6 bases). The V end was cut by 0 bases, the J end by 0 bases, with 13 bases between. The CDR3 consists of 17 residues. The germline CDR1 and CDR2 sequences are SGHRS and YFSETQ. The CDR3 bases are TGCGCCAGCAGCTTGGGGACAGCCGGCACCTCTGGAAACACCATATATTTT. Translation: CASSLGTAGTSGNTIYF.

With respect to this clone: One junction end does not reproduce the germline sequence, and a read error may be involved. The V call is TRBV18, the J call TRBJ2-3; 7 bases agree with TRBD2. Looked up from germline, CDR1 is KGHSH and CDR2 is LQKENI. This CDR3 comprises 13 residues. The CDR3 is CASSPKERGMINF. The CDR3 DNA reads as TGTGCCAGCTCACCAAAAGAGCGGGGTATGATAAATTTT.

The V and J genes are TRBV6-1 and TRBJ2-1; 11 bases are a match to TRBD2. Germline V gene lookup returns CDR1 MNHNS and CDR2 SASEGT. J gave up 7 bases and V 4 bases, and 9 bases lay outside the gene matches. The CDR3 totals 16 residues. CDR3 coding DNA: TGTGCCAGCAGTGCGGGGATAGCGGGAGGGCTGAATGAGCAGTTCTTC. This codes for CASSAGIAGGLNEQFF.

V gene TRBV6-5 combines with J gene TRBJ2-1, with TRBD2 as a possible D gene (5 bases). V shed 7 bases and J shed 6 bases, with 19 bases lying between them. Germline values: CDR1 MNHEY, CDR2 SVGAGI. The CDR3 length is 15 residues. CDR3 protein: CASTLRVDPTNEQFF. The DNA of the CDR3 is TGTGCCAGCACCCTGCGGGTAGATCCCACCAATGAGCAGTTCTTC.

In nucleotides, the CDR3 is TGTGCCAGCAGCGAGCGGGATTTGACAGATACGCAGTATTTT. It specifies CASSERDLTDTQYF. This chain links TRBV9 with TRBJ2-3, with 7 bases lining up with TRBD2. Germline lookup yields CDR1 SGDLS and CDR2 YYNGEE. With V trimmed by 3 bases and J by 3 bases, 4 bases remained unmatched. The CDR3 length is 14 residues.

The chain carries TRBV18 and TRBJ2-1, with D hard to call. The CDR3 totals 15 residues. V gave up 0 bases and J gave up 6 bases, with 12 bases separating them. The germline gives CDR1 KGHSH, CDR2 LQKENI. The CDR3 DNA sequence: TGTGCCAGCTCACCACCGGGGAAGAATGGCAATGAGCAGTTCTTC. Translation: CASSPPGKNGNEQFF.

The chain combines TRBV11-3 with TRBJ2-5, with D possibly TRBD2 on 6 matching bases. CDR3 length: 16 amino acids. Trimming stripped 2 bases from V and 0 bases from J, with 13 bases between. Germline V gives CDR1 SGHNT, CDR2 YENEEA. The CDR3 sequence: CASSLKVGGNQETQYF. The CDR3 nucleotides are TGTGCCAGCAGCTTAAAGGTCGGCGGGAACCAAGAGACCCAGTACTTC.

The chain combines TRBV19 with TRBJ2-2; D is unclear. Trimming stripped 4 bases from V and 5 bases from J, with 17 bases between. Germline V gives CDR1 LNHDA, CDR2 SQIVND (reference sequence). This CDR3 contains 16 residues. CDR3 DNA sequence: TGTGCCAGTAGTACTCGGGCGGTATCCCCGACCGGGGAGCTGTTTTTT. It codes for CASSTRAVSPTGELFF.

The chain recombines TRBV6-5 with TRBJ1-2, with TRBD1 matching 8 bases. The trim removed 0 bases at V and 8 bases at J, leaving 8 bases unmatched. This CDR3 region has 15 residues. Germline-derived CDR1 and CDR2 are MNHEY and SVGAGI. For the CDR3, the DNA is TGTGCCAGCAGTTACTCGAGACAGGGGCAAGGGGGCTACACCTTC. Protein sequence: CASSYSRQGQGGYTF.

The gene calls are TRBV28 and TRBJ2-7, with 9 bases identical to TRBD2. CDR3 length: 14 amino acids. V lost 5 bases and J lost 7; bases outside the gene matches: 9. CDR1 MDHEN and CDR2 SYDVKM come from the germline V gene. CDR3 in amino acids: CASSAYSGSEEQYF. DNA for the CDR3: TGTGCCAGCAGTGCCTATAGCGGGAGTGAAGAGCAGTACTTC.

The chain joins TRBV25-1 to TRBJ2-3, with 7 nucleotides matching TRBD2. From germline, CDR1 is MGHDK and CDR2 SYGVNS. Trimming at V came to 7 bases and at J to 2 bases, leaving 3 bases not matched to a gene. The CDR3 loop spans 13 amino acids. Written as DNA, the CDR3 is TGTGCCAGCACGCGGGGGATCACAGATACGCAGTATTTT. It translates to CASTRGITDTQYF.

This clone was recorded once. This chain links TRBV12-3 or TRBV12-4 with TRBJ2-1; D is unclear. The length of the CDR3 is 12 residues. Trimming pared 6 bases from V and 3 bases from J, leaving 6 bases between. The CDR3 sequence: CASSNSYNEQFF. The CDR3 DNA reads TGTGCCAGCAGCAACAGCTACAATGAGCAGTTCTTC.

This sequence joins TRBV3-1 (or the pseudogene TRBV3-2) and TRBJ2-5; the D gene is possibly TRBD2 (5 bases). Trimming stripped 0 bases from V and 6 bases from J, with 11 bases between. The V gene's germline CDR1 is LGHDT and CDR2 YNNKEL (reference sequence). The CDR3 is made up of 14 amino acids. The CDR3 loop reads CASSQDSTRKTQYF. CDR3 nucleotide sequence: TGTGCCAGCAGCCAAGATTCCACTAGGAAGACCCAGTACTTC.